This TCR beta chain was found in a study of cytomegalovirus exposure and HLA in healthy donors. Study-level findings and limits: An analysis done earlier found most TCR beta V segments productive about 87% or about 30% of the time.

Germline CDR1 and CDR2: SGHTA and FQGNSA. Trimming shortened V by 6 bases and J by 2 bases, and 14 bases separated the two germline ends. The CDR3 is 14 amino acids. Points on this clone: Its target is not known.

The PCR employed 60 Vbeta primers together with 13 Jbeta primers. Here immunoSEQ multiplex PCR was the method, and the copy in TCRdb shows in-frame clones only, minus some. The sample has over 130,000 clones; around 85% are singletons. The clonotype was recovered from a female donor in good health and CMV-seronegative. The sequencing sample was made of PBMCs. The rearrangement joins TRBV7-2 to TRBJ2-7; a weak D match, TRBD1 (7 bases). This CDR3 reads CASRRSGGTYEQYF. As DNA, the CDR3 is TGTGCCAGCAGACGATCAGGGGGGACCTACGAGCAGTACTTC. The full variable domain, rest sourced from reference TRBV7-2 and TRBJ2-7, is GAGVSQSPSNKVTEKGKDVELRCDPISGHTALYWYRQSLGQGLEFLIYFQGNSAPDKSGLPSDRFSAERTGGSVSTLTIQRTQQEDSAVYLCASRRSGGTYEQYFGPGTRLTVT.